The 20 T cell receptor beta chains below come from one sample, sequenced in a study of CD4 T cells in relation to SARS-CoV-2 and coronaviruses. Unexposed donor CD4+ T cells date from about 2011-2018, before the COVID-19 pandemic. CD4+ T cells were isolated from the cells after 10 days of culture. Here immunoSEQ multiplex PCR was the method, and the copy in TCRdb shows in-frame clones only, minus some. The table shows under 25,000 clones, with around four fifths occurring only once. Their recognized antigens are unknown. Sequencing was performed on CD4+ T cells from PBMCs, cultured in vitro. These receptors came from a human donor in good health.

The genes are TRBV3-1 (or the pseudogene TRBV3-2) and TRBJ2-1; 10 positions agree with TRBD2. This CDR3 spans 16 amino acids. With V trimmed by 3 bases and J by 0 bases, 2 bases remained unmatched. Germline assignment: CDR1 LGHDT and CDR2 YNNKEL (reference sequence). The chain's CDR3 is CASSQGLAHSYNEQFF. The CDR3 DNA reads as TGTGCCAGCAGCCAGGGACTAGCGCACTCCTACAATGAGCAGTTCTTC.

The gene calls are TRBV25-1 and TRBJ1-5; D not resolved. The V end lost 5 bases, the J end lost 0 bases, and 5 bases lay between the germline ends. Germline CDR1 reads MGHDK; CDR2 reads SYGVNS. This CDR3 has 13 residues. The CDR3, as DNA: TGTGCCAGCAGTTGGGTTAGCAATCAGCCCCAGCATTTT. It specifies CASSWVSNQPQHF.

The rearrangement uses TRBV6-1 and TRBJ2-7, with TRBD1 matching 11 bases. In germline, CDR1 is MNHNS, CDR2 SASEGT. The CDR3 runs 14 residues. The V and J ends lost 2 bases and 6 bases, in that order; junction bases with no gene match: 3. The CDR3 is CASSEPGQGGEQYF. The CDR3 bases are TGTGCCAGCAGTGAACCGGGACAGGGGGGCGAGCAGTACTTC.

CDR3 region: CASSRAGSLETQYF. CDR3 DNA: TGTGCCAGCTCACGAGCGGGAAGTCTGGAGACCCAGTACTTC. The chain joins TRBV18 to TRBJ2-5; 7 bases line up with TRBD2. V shed 4 bases, J shed 5 bases, and the junction held 7 bases outside the gene matches. The germline CDR1 and CDR2 sequences are KGHSH and LQKENI. The CDR3 covers 14 residues.

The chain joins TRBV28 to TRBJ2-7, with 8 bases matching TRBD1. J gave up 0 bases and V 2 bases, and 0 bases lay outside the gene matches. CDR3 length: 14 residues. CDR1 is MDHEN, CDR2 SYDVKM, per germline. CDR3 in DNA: TGTGCCAGCAGTTTAACAGGGGGCTCCTACGAGCAGTACTTC. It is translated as CASSLTGGSYEQYF.

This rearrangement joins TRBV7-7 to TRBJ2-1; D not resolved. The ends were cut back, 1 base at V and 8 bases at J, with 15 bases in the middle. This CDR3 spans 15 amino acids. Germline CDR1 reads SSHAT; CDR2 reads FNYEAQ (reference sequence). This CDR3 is CASSLGKGASDEQFF. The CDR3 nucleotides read TGTGCCAGCAGCTTAGGGAAGGGTGCAAGCGATGAGCAGTTCTTC.

The CDR3 is CASSLGVTTSGYGYTF. The CDR3 DNA follows: TGTGCCAGCAGCTTAGGTGTCACCACGAGCGGCTATGGCTACACCTTC. The chain has TRBV7-9 and TRBJ1-2, with D unclear. The CDR3 loop spans 16 amino acids. V dropped 1 base and J dropped 4 bases, with 16 bases sitting between them. Germline CDR1 is SEHNR and CDR2 is FQNEAQ (reference sequence).

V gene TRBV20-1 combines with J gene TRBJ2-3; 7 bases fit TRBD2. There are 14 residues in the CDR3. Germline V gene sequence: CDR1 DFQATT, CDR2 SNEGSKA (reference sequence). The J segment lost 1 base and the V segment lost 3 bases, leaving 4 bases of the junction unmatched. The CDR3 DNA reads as TGCAGTGCTAGTTACCGGGAGGGCACAGATACGCAGTATTTT. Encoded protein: CSASYREGTDTQYF.

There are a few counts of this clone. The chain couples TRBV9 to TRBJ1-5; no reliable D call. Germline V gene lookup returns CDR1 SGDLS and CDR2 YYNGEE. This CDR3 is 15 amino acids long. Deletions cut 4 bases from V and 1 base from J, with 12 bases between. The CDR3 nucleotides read TGTGCCAGCAGCCCAAGTGGGAGGAGCAATCAGCCCCAGCATTTT. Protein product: CASSPSGRSNQPQHF.

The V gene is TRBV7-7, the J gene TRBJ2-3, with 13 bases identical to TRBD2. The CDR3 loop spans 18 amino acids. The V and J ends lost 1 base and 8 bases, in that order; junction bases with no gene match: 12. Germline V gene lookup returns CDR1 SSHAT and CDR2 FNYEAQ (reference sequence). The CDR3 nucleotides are TGTGCCAGCAGCTTAGGACGCGGACTAGCGGGAGAGTTGGGTACGCAGTATTTT. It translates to CASSLGRGLAGELGTQYF.

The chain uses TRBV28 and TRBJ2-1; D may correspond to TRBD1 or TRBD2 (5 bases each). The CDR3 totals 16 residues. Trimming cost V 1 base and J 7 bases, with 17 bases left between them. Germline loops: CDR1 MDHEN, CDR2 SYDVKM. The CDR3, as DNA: TGTGCCAGCAGTTTATTAGGCAGGGAGTTCGAAAATGAGCAGTTCTTC. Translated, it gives CASSLLGREFENEQFF.

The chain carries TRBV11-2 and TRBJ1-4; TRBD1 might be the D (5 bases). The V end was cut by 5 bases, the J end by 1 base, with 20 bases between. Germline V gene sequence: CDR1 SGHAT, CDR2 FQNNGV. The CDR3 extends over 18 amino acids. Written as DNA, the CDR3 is TGTGCCAGCAGCCCCCTCGGGACCCCCGACGGAACTAATGAAAAACTGTTTTTT. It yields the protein CASSPLGTPDGTNEKLFF.

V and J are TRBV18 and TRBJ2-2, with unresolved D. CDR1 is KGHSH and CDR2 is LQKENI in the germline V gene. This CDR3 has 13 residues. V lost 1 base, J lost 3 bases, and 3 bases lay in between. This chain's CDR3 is CASSPRDTGELFF. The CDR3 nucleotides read TGTGCCAGCTCACCACGGGACACCGGGGAGCTGTTTTTT.

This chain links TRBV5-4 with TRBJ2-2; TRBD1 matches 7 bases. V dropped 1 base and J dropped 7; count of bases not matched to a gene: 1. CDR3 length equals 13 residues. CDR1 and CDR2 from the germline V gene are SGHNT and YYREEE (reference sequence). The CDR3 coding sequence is TGTGCCAGCAGCTTGACAGGGGTCGGGGAGCTGTTTTTT. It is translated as CASSLTGVGELFF. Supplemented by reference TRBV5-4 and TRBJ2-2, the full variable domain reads ETGVTQSPTHLIKTRGQQVTLRCSSQSGHNTVSWYQQALGQGPQFIFQYYREEENGRGNFPPRFSGLQFPNYSSELNVNALELDDSALYLCASSLTGVGELFFGEGSRLTVL.

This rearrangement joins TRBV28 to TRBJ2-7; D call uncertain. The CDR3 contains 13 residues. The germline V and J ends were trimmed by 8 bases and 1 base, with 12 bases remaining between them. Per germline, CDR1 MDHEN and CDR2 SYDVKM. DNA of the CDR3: TGTGCCAGCTCTGTCACCGGATCCTACGAGCAGTACTTC. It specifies CASSVTGSYEQYF. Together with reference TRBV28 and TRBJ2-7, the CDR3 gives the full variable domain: DVKVTQSSRYLVKRTGEKVFLECVQDMDHENMFWYRQDPGLGLRLIYFSYDVKMKEKGDIPEGYSVSREKKERFSLILESASTNQTSMYLCASSVTGSYEQYFGPGTRLTVT.

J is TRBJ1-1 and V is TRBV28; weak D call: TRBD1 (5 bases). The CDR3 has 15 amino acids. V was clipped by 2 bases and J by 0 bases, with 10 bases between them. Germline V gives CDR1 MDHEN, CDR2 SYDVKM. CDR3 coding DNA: TGTGCCAGCAGTTTAGGCACAGGCCTGAACACTGAAGCTTTCTTT. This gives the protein CASSLGTGLNTEAFF.

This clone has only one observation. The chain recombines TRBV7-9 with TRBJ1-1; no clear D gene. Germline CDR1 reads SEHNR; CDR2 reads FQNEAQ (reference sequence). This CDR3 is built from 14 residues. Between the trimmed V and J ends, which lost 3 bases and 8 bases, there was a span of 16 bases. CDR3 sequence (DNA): TGTGCCAGCAGCTTTCTTGACCTCCCTGGGGAAGCTTTCTTT. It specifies CASSFLDLPGEAFF.

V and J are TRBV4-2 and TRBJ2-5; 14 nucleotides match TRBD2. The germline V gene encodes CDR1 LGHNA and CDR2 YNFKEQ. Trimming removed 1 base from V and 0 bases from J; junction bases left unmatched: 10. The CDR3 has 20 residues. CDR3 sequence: CASSQGLLGLAGVYQETQYF. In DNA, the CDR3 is TGTGCCAGCAGCCAAGGGTTATTGGGACTAGCGGGAGTTTACCAAGAGACCCAGTACTTC.

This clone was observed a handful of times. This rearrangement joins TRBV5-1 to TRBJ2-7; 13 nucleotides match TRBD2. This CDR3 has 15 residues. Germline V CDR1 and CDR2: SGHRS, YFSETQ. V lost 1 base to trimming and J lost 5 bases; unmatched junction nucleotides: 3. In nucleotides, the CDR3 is TGCGCCAGCAGCTTGACTAGCGGGGGGGTGGACGAGCAGTACTTC. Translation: CASSLTSGGVDEQYF.

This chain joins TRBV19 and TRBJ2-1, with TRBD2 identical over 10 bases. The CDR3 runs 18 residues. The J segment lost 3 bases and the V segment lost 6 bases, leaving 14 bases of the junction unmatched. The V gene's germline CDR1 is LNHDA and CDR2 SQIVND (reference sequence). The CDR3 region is CASRMGGSGTSDYNEQFF. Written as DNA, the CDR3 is TGTGCCAGTAGAATGGGCGGTAGTGGGACTAGCGACTACAATGAGCAGTTCTTC.